The 14 T cell receptor beta chains below all came from one sample that was sequenced in a study of T-cell reconstitution after alpha-beta-depleted transplantation in children. Unique molecular identifiers were incorporated when the TCRbeta library was constructed. One entry per CDR3 protein results from TCRdb running MiXCR on the PCR reads. The sample records approximately 630,000 distinct CDR3 sequences, around 13% being singletons. Sample: PBMCs, taken before TCRalphabeta/CD19-depleted stem cell transplant. The receptors were sampled from a girl aged 2 to 9 with congenital amegakaryocytic thrombocytopenia, due to receive a stem cell transplant.

This clonotype was seen a handful of times. The genes are TRBV18 and TRBJ2-2; 7 bases match TRBD2. The CDR3 is made up of 16 amino acids. V shed 2 bases, J shed 5 bases, and the junction held 8 bases outside the gene matches. The germline V gene encodes CDR1 KGHSH and CDR2 LQKENI. CDR3 amino acids: CASSPYWRESTGELFF. The CDR3 DNA is TGTGCCAGCTCACCATATTGGCGGGAGAGTACCGGGGAGCTGTTTTTT. The entire variable domain, with the rest obtained from reference TRBV18 and TRBJ2-2, is as follows: NAGVMQNPRHLVRRRGQEARLRCSPMKGHSHVYWYRQLPEEGLKFMVYLQKENIIDESGMPKERFSAEFPKEGPSILRIQQVVRGDSAAYFCASSPYWRESTGELFFGEGSRLTVL.

V usage is TRBV20-1 and J usage is TRBJ2-1; 8 bases fit TRBD2. Trimming cost V 5 bases and J 1 base; bases outside gene matches: 10. The CDR3 sequence is 16 residues long. CDR1 is DFQATT, CDR2 SNEGSKA, per germline (reference sequence). CDR3 protein: CSAYSPTSASYNEQFF. The DNA of the CDR3 is TGCAGTGCTTACTCCCCGACTAGCGCTTCCTACAATGAGCAGTTCTTC.

The chain employs TRBV7-8 and TRBJ2-5; maybe TRBD2 (5 bases). From germline, CDR1 is SGHVS and CDR2 FQNEAQ. This CDR3 comprises 14 residues. Trimming left V 4 bases short and J 2 bases short, with 11 bases between. The CDR3 is CASSSWTEQETQYF. The CDR3 DNA reads TGTGCCAGCAGCTCGTGGACTGAGCAAGAGACCCAGTACTTC. The full variable domain, in which reference TRBV7-8 and TRBJ2-5 provide the parts outside the CDR3, is GAGVSQSPRYKVAKRGQDVALRCDPISGHVSLFWYQQALGQGPEFLTYFQNEAQLDKSGLPSDRFFAERPEGSVSTLKIQRTQQEDSAVYLCASSSWTEQETQYFGPGTRLLVL.

This clonotype was seen many times. The rearrangement joins TRBV10-3 to TRBJ2-1; D is unclear. V was pared by 4 bases and J by 9 bases, with 10 bases between. Germline V gene data show CDR1 as ENHRY and CDR2 as SYGVKD. The CDR3 spans 12 residues. CDR3 sequence: CAISGLSGEQFF. The CDR3 DNA follows: TGTGCCATCAGTGGCCTGAGTGGTGAGCAGTTCTTC.

The rearrangement uses TRBV5-6 and TRBJ2-1, with 7 bases identical to TRBD2. The CDR3 is 16 residues long. V was clipped by 2 bases and J by 9 bases; unmatched bases: 14. CDR1 is SGHDT and CDR2 is YYEEEE in the germline V gene. Here the CDR3 reads CASSFLFAGVWGEQFF. In nucleotides, the CDR3 is TGTGCCAGCAGCTTCCTCTTCGCGGGAGTATGGGGTGAGCAGTTCTTC.

The rearrangement joins TRBV20-1 to TRBJ2-3; 7 bases align to TRBD1. V lost 5 bases to trimming and J lost 2 bases; unmatched junction nucleotides: 7. The CDR3 is made up of 14 amino acids. The V gene's germline CDR1 is DFQATT and CDR2 SNEGSKA (reference sequence). CDR3 sequence reads: CSASSGTVTDTQYF. The CDR3 nucleotides read TGCAGTGCTTCCTCCGGGACAGTCACAGATACGCAGTATTTT.

The rearrangement uses TRBV24-1 and TRBJ2-7, with 7 bases fitting TRBD1. V shed 5 bases, J shed 6 bases, and the junction held 12 bases outside the gene matches. The CDR3 has 15 residues. Germline CDR1 KGHDR, CDR2 SFDVKD. The CDR3: CATSAPGQRASEQYF. CDR3 sequence (DNA): TGTGCCACCAGTGCCCCGGGACAGCGAGCCAGCGAGCAGTACTTC.

This clonotype was found once. This chain uses TRBV30 with TRBJ1-4, with TRBD1 identical over 7 bases. The CDR3 is made up of 13 amino acids. Trimming took 3 bases from V and 10 from J; bases not matched to a gene: 8. Germline CDR1 is GTSNPN and CDR2 is SVGIG (reference sequence). The CDR3 DNA reads as TGTGCCTGGAGGCAGGGACAGAACTCAAAACTGTTTTTT. The encoded protein is CAWRQGQNSKLFF.

For this clonotype: A much larger clone is a single base away; this may be a read error. The chain employs TRBV9 and TRBJ2-3, with unresolved D. CDR3 size: 15 residues. The germline gives CDR1 SGDLS, CDR2 YYNGEE. CDR3 protein: CANSVDGIGTDTQYF. The CDR3 DNA follows: TGTGCCAACAGCGTAGACGGAATCGGGACAGATACGCAGTATTTT.

This clonotype was counted only a few times. This sequence joins TRBV7-9 and TRBJ2-3; the match to TRBD2 covers 7 bases. Trimming took 5 bases from V and 7 from J; bases not matched to a gene: 9. This CDR3 spans 14 amino acids. Germline V gene sequence: CDR1 SEHNR, CDR2 FQNEAQ (reference sequence). This CDR3 is CASSTSARRYTQYF. In DNA form, the CDR3 reads TGTGCCAGCAGCACTAGCGCCCGGCGGTATACGCAGTATTTT.

The chain is built from TRBV12-3 or TRBV12-4 and TRBJ2-7; D is undetermined. This CDR3 has 12 amino acids. The V gene lost 3 bases and the J gene lost 9 bases, with 12 bases spanning the gap. CDR3: CASSFSEQRQYF. The CDR3 nucleotides read TGTGCCAGCAGTTTTAGTGAGCAAAGGCAGTACTTC.

There are many counts of this clonotype. The chain is built from TRBV20-1 and TRBJ2-7; D possibly corresponds to TRBD2 (6 bases). The germline gives CDR1 DFQATT, CDR2 SNEGSKA (reference sequence). Trimming removed 3 bases at V and 3 bases at J, with 9 bases between. The CDR3 is made up of 12 amino acids. CDR3 protein: CSASTGVYEQYF. The CDR3 nucleotides read TGCAGTGCTAGTACGGGAGTCTACGAGCAGTACTTC.

There are a few counts of this clonotype. The chain has TRBV11-2 and TRBJ2-7, with D perhaps TRBD2 (5 bases). V lost 0 bases and J 4 bases, leaving 22 bases between the germline ends. This CDR3 spans 18 amino acids. CDR1 and CDR2 (germline): SGHAT, FQNNGV. CDR3 sequence reads: CASSLDGWVGKLVYEQYF. The CDR3 nucleotides are TGTGCCAGCAGCTTAGATGGTTGGGTCGGGAAACTTGTTTACGAGCAGTACTTC.

This clonotype was seen only a few times. This chain connects TRBV7-9 to TRBJ2-1; 7 bases line up with TRBD2. V gave up 5 bases and J gave up 8 bases; unmatched junction bases: 9. The CDR3 has 14 amino acids. Per the germline V gene, CDR1 is SEHNR and CDR2 is FQNEAQ (reference sequence). The CDR3 is CASSRAGVYDEQFF. In DNA form, the CDR3 reads TGTGCCAGCAGCCGCGCGGGAGTTTACGATGAGCAGTTCTTC.